What follows is one T cell receptor beta chain and its context. The source of the sample is a study of cytomegalovirus exposure and HLA in healthy donors. The PCR ran on 60 Vbeta and 13 Jbeta primers. Clones were read by immunoSEQ multiplex PCR, and TCRdb kept only the in-frame ones, dropping some. The sample has about 160,000 clones, 70% to 90% seen once. Looked up from germline, CDR1 is SGHRS and CDR2 is YFSETQ. The CDR3 has 14 residues. Between the trimmed V and J ends, which lost 3 bases and 7 bases, there was a span of 16 bases. Sequenced: PBMCs. The clonotype was recovered from a woman between 18 and 30 years old in good health and CMV-seronegative. V and J are TRBV5-1 and TRBJ1-1; D is possibly TRBD1 (6 bases). CDR3 residues: CASSSTGSFDEAFF. The CDR3 DNA sequence: TGCGCCAGCAGCTCGACAGGCTCTTTCGATGAAGCTTTCTTT.